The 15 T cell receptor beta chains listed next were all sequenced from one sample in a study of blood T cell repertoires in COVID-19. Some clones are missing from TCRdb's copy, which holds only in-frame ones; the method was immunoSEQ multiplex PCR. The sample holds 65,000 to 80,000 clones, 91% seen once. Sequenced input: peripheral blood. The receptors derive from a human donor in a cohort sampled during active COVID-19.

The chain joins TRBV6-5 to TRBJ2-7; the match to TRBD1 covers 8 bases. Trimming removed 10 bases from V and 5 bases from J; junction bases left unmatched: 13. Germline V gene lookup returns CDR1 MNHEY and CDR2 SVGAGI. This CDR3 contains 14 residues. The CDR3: CATFDFGQGNEQYF. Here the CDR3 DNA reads TGTGCCACCTTCGACTTTGGACAGGGCAACGAGCAGTACTTC.

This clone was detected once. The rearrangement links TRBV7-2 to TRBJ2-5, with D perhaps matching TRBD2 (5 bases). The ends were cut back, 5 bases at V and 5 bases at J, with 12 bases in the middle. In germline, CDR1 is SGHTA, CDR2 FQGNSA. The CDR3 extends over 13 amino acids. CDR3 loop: CASSTRAGETQYF. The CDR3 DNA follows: TGTGCCAGCAGCACGAGGGCCGGGGAGACCCAGTACTTC.

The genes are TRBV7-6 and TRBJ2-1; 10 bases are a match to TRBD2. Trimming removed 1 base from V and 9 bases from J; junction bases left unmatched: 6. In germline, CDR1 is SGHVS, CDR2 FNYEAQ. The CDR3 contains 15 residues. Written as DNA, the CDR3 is TGTGCCAGCAGCTTAGAGGCTAGCGGGGGATCTGAGCAGTTCTTC. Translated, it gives CASSLEASGGSEQFF.

The CDR3: CASSQGDRGTLQYF. The CDR3 DNA reads TGCGCCAGCAGCCAAGGGGACAGGGGGACGTTGCAGTACTTC. This chain connects TRBV4-1 to TRBJ2-5, with 11 bases aligning to TRBD1. The CDR3 has 14 amino acids. Germline-derived CDR1 and CDR2 are MGHRA and YSYEKL. With 1 base clipped from V and 11 bases from J, the junction kept 6 bases outside the gene matches.

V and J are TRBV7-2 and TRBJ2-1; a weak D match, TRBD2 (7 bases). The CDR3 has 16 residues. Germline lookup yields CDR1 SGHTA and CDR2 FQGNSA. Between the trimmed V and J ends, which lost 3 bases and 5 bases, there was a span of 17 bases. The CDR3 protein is CASSLRVGGRHNEQFF. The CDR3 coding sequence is TGTGCCAGCAGCTTGCGGGTCGGGGGGCGGCACAATGAGCAGTTCTTC.

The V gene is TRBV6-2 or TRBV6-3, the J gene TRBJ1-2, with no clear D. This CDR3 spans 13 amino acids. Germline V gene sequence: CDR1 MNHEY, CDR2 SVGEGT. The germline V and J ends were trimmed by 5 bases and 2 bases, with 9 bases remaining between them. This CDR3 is CASSPGVNYGYTF. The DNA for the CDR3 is TGTGCCAGCAGTCCCGGGGTCAACTATGGCTACACCTTC.

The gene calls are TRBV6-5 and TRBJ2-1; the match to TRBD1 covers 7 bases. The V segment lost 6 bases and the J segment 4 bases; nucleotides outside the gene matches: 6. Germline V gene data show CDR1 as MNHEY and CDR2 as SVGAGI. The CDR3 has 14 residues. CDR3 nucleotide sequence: TGTGCCAGCAGCCACCGGGACAGTTACAATGAGCAGTTCTTC. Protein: CASSHRDSYNEQFF.

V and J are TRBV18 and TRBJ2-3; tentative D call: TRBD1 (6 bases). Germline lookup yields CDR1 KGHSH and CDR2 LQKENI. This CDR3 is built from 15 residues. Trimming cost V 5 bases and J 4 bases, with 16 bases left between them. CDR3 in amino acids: CASSERQDISDTQYF. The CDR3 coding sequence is TGTGCCAGCTCAGAGCGACAGGATATCTCAGATACGCAGTATTTT.

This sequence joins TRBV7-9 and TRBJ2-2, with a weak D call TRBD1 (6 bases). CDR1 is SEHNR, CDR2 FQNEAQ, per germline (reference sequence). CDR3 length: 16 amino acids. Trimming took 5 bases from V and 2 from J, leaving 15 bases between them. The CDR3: CASSTTWGQNTGELFF. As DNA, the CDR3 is TGTGCCAGCAGCACCACGTGGGGGCAAAACACCGGGGAGCTGTTTTTT.

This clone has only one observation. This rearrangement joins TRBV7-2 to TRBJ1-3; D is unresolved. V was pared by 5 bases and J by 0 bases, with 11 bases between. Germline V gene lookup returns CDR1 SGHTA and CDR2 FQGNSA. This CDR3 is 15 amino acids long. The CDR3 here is CASSAVGNSGNTIYF. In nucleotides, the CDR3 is TGTGCCAGCAGCGCCGTCGGGAACTCTGGAAACACCATATATTTT.

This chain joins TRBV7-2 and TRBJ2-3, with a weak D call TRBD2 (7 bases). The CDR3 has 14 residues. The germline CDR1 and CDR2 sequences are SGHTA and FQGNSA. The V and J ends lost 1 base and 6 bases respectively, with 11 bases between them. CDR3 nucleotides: TGTGCCAGCAGCTTAGACGGGGGGCTCGATACGCAGTATTTT. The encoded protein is CASSLDGGLDTQYF.

CDR3 in DNA: TGTGCCAGTAGTATCGGGACAGCAACTAATGAAAAACTGTTTTTT. Its translation is CASSIGTATNEKLFF. The gene calls are TRBV19 and TRBJ1-4; 7 nucleotides align to TRBD1. J was trimmed by 0 bases and V by 3 bases; bases with no gene match: 1. There are 15 residues in the CDR3. Looked up from germline, CDR1 is LNHDA and CDR2 is SQIVND (reference sequence).

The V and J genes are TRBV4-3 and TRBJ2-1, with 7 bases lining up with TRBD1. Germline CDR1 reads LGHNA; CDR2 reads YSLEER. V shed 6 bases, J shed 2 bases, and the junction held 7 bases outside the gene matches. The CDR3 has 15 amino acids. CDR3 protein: CASSTSGGPYNEQFF. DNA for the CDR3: TGCGCCAGCAGTACTTCAGGGGGTCCCTACAATGAGCAGTTCTTC.

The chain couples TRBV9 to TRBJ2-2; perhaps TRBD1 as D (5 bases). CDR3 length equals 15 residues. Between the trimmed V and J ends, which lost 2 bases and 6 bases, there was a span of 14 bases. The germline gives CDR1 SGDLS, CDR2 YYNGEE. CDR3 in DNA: TGTGCCAGCAGCGTCCAAGACAGTTTCCCCGGGGAGCTGTTTTTT. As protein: CASSVQDSFPGELFF.

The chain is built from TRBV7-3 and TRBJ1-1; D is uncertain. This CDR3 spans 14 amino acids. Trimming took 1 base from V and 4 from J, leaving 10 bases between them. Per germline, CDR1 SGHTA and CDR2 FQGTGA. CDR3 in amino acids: CASSLNPGATEAFF. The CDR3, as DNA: TGTGCCAGCAGCTTAAATCCCGGAGCCACTGAAGCTTTCTTT.